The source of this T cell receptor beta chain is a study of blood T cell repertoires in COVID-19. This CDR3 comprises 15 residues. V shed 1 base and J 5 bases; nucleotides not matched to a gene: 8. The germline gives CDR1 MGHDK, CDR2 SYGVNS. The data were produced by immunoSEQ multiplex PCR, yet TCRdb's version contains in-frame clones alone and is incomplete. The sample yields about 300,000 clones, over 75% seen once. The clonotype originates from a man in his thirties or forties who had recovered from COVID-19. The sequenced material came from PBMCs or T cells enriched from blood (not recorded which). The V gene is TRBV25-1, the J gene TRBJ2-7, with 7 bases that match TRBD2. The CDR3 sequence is CASSEWGGRSDEQYF. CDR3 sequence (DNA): TGTGCCAGCAGTGAATGGGGGGGGAGGTCCGACGAGCAGTACTTC.